These 14 T cell receptor beta chains came from one sample sequenced in a study of tumor-infiltrating lymphocytes in localized non-small cell lung cancer. The table came from immunoSEQ multiplex PCR; TCRdb's copy has only in-frame clones and leaves some out. The sample consists of about 3,300 clones, more than 35% of them appearing once. Sample: uninvolved lung tissue not adjacent to the tumor. All receptors derive from a human donor with non-small cell lung cancer.

The CDR3 is CAWSADRLQFF. The CDR3 DNA reads as TGTGCCTGGAGTGCGGACAGGTTGCAGTTCTTC. This chain joins TRBV30 and TRBJ2-1; 7 bases agree with TRBD1. This CDR3 is built from 11 residues. Unmatched junction bases numbered 3, after V lost 1 base and J lost 12 bases. Germline V gene lookup returns CDR1 GTSNPN and CDR2 SVGIG (reference sequence).

This clone was picked up a small number of times. The V call is TRBV9, the J call TRBJ2-3; 11 positions agree with TRBD2. CDR1 and CDR2 from the germline V gene are SGDLS and YYNGEE. V was pared by 2 bases and J by 2 bases, with 4 bases of the junction left unmatched. This CDR3 has 16 amino acids. CDR3 DNA: TGTGCCAGCAGCGTTTCTAGCGGGGGGATCACAGATACGCAGTATTTT. Its protein is CASSVSSGGITDTQYF.

In its sample, this clone was seen a few times. V is TRBV7-8 and J is TRBJ1-2, with 9 bases aligning to TRBD1. The CDR3 covers 17 residues. The junction had 15 bases not matched to a gene; V was cut back by 5 bases and J by 5 bases. CDR1 and CDR2 from the germline V gene are SGHVS and FQNEAQ. The CDR3 reads CASSQVLLQGAKYGYTF. The CDR3, as DNA: TGTGCCAGCAGCCAAGTACTACTACAGGGGGCAAAATATGGCTACACCTTC.

This clone came up a few times. The CDR3 region has the DNA TGTGCCAGCAGCTTTATAGGGGGCAATGGCTACACCTTC. Translation: CASSFIGGNGYTF. V is TRBV7-2 and J is TRBJ1-2; 7 positions match TRBD1. The CDR3 runs to 13 residues. Germline CDR1 is SGHTA and CDR2 is FQGNSA. Trimming took 3 bases from V and 6 from J; bases not matched to a gene: 4.

This clone is large (0.1 to 1%) in the sample. V usage is TRBV7-2 and J usage is TRBJ1-1; D uncertain. The CDR3 is 13 amino acids. Trimming left V 5 bases short and J 4 bases short, with 11 bases between. The germline V gene has CDR1 SGHTA and CDR2 FQGNSA. In DNA form, the CDR3 reads TGTGCCAGCAGCCCCCCCGGGGTCACTGAAGCTTTCTTT. Its protein product is CASSPPGVTEAFF.

The chain combines TRBV5-6 with TRBJ2-5; the match to TRBD1 covers 8 bases. The CDR3 consists of 14 residues. With 4 bases clipped from V and 3 bases from J, the junction kept 5 bases outside the gene matches. The germline CDR1 and CDR2 sequences are SGHDT and YYEEEE. The CDR3 reads CASSLPDREETQYF. CDR3 bases: TGTGCCAGCAGCCTACCGGACAGGGAAGAGACCCAGTACTTC.

The rearrangement joins TRBV28 to TRBJ1-2, with D possibly matching TRBD1 (6 bases). Between the trimmed V and J ends, which lost 6 bases and 8 bases, there was a span of 22 bases. The CDR3 extends over 15 amino acids. CDR1 MDHEN and CDR2 SYDVKM come from the germline V gene. CDR3 bases: TGTGCCAGCAGCGGCCATCGTCAGGGGCGCTGGGGCTACACCTTC. Protein: CASSGHRQGRWGYTF.

The chain has TRBV19 and TRBJ1-1; possibly TRBD1 for D (6 bases). The germline CDR1 and CDR2 sequences are LNHDA and SQIVND (reference sequence). CDR3 length equals 15 residues. Trimming left V 6 bases short and J 4 bases short, with 18 bases between. CDR3 sequence: CASRPRTGLVTEAFF. CDR3 DNA: TGTGCCAGTAGACCAAGAACAGGGCTTGTCACTGAAGCTTTCTTT.

The chain links TRBV2 to TRBJ1-5, with D possibly being TRBD1 (6 bases). V was shortened by 8 bases and J by 2 bases, with 13 bases between the two germline ends. In germline, CDR1 is SNHLY, CDR2 FYNNEI. There are 14 residues in the CDR3. This CDR3 is CASQEGVGNQPQHF. The CDR3 coding sequence is TGTGCCAGCCAAGAGGGGGTCGGCAATCAGCCCCAGCATTTT. Using reference TRBV2 and TRBJ1-5 for the parts outside the CDR3, the full variable domain is EPEVTQTPSHQVTQMGQEVILRCVPISNHLYFYWYRQILGQKVEFLVSFYNNEISEKSEIFDDQFSVERPDGSNFTLKIRSTKLEDSAMYFCASQEGVGNQPQHFGDGTRLSIL.

The chain carries TRBV7-2 and TRBJ1-1, with 7 positions matching TRBD1. Germline V gene sequence: CDR1 SGHTA, CDR2 FQGNSA. There are 12 residues in the CDR3. Trimming at V came to 6 bases and at J to 7 bases, leaving 5 bases not matched to a gene. This CDR3 reads CASSSRDSEAFF. The CDR3 bases are TGTGCCAGCAGTAGCCGGGACAGTGAAGCTTTCTTT. The variable domain in full, with the rest retrieved from reference TRBV7-2 and TRBJ1-1, is GAGVSQSPSNKVTEKGKDVELRCDPISGHTALYWYRQSLGQGLEFLIYFQGNSAPDKSGLPSDRFSAERTGGSVSTLTIQRTQQEDSAVYLCASSSRDSEAFFGQGTRLTVV.

This rearrangement joins TRBV7-6 to TRBJ2-3; possible D gene TRBD1, 5 bases. With 5 bases removed from V and 10 bases from J, the gap between germline ends came to 22 bases. Per germline, CDR1 SGHVS and CDR2 FNYEAQ. This CDR3 is 15 amino acids long. The CDR3 DNA sequence: TGTGCCAGCAGCCGCGGTTGGGGCCGCCCTGATGCGCAGTATTTT. Translating gives CASSRGWGRPDAQYF.

This clone was observed once. The rearrangement uses TRBV30 and TRBJ1-1, with 8 bases that match TRBD1. In germline, CDR1 is GTSNPN, CDR2 SVGIG (reference sequence). The CDR3 covers 12 residues. V shed 5 bases and J 1 base; nucleotides not matched to a gene: 0. CDR3 sequence reads: CAWGQGNTEAFF. The CDR3 DNA reads as TGTGCCTGGGGACAGGGGAACACTGAAGCTTTCTTT. Looking up the rest from reference TRBV30 and TRBJ1-1 gives the full variable domain: SQTIHQWPATLVQPVGSPLSLECTVEGTSNPNLYWYRQAAGRGLQLLFYSVGIGQISSEVPQNLSASRPQDRQFILSSKKLLLSDSGFYLCAWGQGNTEAFFGQGTRLTVV.

This clone is labeled as medium-sized. CDR3 in amino acids: CASSRTSGSQETQYF. The CDR3 DNA reads TGTGCCAGCAGTCGGACTAGCGGAAGTCAAGAGACCCAGTACTTC. The chain is built from TRBV9 and TRBJ2-5, with 10 bases that match TRBD2. The V segment lost 5 bases and the J segment 2 bases; nucleotides outside the gene matches: 6. CDR1 SGDLS and CDR2 YYNGEE come from the germline V gene. The CDR3 has 15 residues.

By share, this clone ranks as medium-sized. The V call is TRBV7-2, the J call TRBJ1-2, with TRBD1 identical over 7 bases. This CDR3 spans 15 amino acids. The V and J ends lost 5 bases and 6 bases, in that order; junction bases with no gene match: 12. CDR1 is SGHTA and CDR2 is FQGNSA in the germline V gene. This CDR3 reads CASSPQTDRDHGYTF. CDR3 DNA sequence: TGTGCCAGCAGCCCCCAAACCGACAGGGACCATGGCTACACCTTC. Based on the CDR3 plus reference TRBV7-2 and TRBJ1-2, the full variable domain is GAGVSQSPSNKVTEKGKDVELRCDPISGHTALYWYRQSLGQGLEFLIYFQGNSAPDKSGLPSDRFSAERTGGSVSTLTIQRTQQEDSAVYLCASSPQTDRDHGYTFGSGTRLTVV.